This T cell receptor (beta chain) comes out of a study of cytomegalovirus exposure and HLA in healthy donors. Worth noting for this clone: What it binds is not known.

Study-level results: The classifier, whose performance was assessed in both the original and validation cohorts, reportedly diagnosed cytomegalovirus status with high specificity and sensitivity.

This table comes from immunoSEQ multiplex PCR, and its TCRdb copy is limited to in-frame clones, with some not included. The table has approximately 82,000 clones, around 94% seen once. This receptor was obtained from a man in his late teens or twenties in good health and CMV-seronegative. The sample consisted of PBMCs.

The CDR3 region has the DNA TGTGCCAGCAGTTTTTGGGGGGGAACAGGGACCTACAATGAGCAGTTCTTC. This codes for CASSFWGGTGTYNEQFF. This chain links TRBV27 with TRBJ2-1, with a tentative D call TRBD2 (7 bases). V lost 3 bases and J lost 2, with 17 bases in between. CDR1 and CDR2 (germline): MNHEY, SMNVEV (reference sequence). This CDR3 comprises 17 residues.